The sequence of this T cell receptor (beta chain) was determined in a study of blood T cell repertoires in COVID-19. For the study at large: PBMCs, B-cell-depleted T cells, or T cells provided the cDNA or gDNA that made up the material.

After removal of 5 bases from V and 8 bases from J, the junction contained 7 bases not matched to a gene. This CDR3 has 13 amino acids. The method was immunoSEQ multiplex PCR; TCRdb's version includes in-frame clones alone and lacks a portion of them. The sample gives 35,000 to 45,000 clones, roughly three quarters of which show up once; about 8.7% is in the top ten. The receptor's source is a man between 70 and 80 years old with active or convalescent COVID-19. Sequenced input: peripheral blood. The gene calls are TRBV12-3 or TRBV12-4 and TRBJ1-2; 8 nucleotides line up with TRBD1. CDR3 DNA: TGTGCCAGCAGTCGACAGGGGATCGGAGGCTACACCTTC. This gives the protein CASSRQGIGGYTF.